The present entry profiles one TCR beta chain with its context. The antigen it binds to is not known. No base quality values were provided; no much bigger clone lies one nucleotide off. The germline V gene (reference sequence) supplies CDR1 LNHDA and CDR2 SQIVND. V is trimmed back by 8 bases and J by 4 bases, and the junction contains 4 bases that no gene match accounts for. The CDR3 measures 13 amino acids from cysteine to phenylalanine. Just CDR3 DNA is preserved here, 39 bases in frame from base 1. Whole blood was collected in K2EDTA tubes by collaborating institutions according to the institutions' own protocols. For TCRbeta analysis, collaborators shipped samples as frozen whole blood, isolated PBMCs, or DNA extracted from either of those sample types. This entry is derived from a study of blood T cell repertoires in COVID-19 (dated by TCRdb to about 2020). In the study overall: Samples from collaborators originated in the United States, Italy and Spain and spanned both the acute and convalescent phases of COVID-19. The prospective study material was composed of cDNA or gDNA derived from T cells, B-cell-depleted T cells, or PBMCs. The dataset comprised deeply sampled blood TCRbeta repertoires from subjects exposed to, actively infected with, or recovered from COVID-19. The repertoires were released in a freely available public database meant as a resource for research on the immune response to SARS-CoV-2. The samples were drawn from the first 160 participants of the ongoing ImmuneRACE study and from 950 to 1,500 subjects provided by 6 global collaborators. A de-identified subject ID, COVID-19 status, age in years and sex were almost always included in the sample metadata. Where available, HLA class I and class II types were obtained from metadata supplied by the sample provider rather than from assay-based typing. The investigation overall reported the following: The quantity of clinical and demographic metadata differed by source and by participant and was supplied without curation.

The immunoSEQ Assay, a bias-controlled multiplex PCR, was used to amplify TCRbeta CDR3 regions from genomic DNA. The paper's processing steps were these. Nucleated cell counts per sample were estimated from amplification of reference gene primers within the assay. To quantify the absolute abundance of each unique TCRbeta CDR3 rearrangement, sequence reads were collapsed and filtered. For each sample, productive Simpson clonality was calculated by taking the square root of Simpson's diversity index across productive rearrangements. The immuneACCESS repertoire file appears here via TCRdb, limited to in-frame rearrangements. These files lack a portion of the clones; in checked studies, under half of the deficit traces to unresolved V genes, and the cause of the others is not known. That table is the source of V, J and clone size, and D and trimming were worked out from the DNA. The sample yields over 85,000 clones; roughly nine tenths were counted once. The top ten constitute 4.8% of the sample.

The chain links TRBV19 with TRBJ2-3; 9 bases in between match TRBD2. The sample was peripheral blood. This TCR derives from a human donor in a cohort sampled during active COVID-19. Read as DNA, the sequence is TGTGCCAGTCGGACTAGCGAAGCAGATACGCAGTATTTT. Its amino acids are CASRTSEADTQYF.